This is a list of T cell receptor beta chains from one sample in a study of blood T cell repertoires in COVID-19. Repertoires were generated with immunoSEQ multiplex PCR, while TCRdb's copy carries only in-frame clones and drops some. Altogether approximately 490,000 clones are present, 87% being singletons, with the ten largest covering about 0.75%. Source material: PBMCs or T cells enriched from blood (not recorded which). The receptors come from a woman in her late teens or twenties who had recovered from COVID-19. Both conserved end residues are part of each CDR3. A D gene is named only where the DNA matches it firmly. Some rows have no size entry. The others give once, few or many, or a class for an expanded clone.

d_gene: -; abundance: many; v_gene: TRBV30; j_gene: TRBJ1-6; CDR3nt: TGTGCCTGGAGTGTACCGGATAGGGAGAATTCACCCCTCCACTTT; CDR3aa: CAWSVPDRENSPLHF
d_gene: -; abundance: -; v_gene: TRBV5-1; j_gene: TRBJ2-2; CDR3nt: TGCGCCAGCAGGAACACAGCGAACACCGGGGAGCTGTTTTTT; CDR3aa: CASRNTANTGELFF
d_gene: -; abundance: -; v_gene: TRBV12-3/TRBV12-4; j_gene: TRBJ1-1; CDR3nt: TGTGCCAGCGGGCCAGAAGCTTTCTTT; CDR3aa: CASGPEAFF
d_gene: -; abundance: once; v_gene: TRBV7-2; j_gene: TRBJ1-5; CDR3nt: TGTGCCAGCAGCTTAGAACTAGACCAGCCCCAGCATTTT; CDR3aa: CASSLELDQPQHF
d_gene: -; abundance: few; v_gene: TRBV19; j_gene: TRBJ1-2; CDR3nt: TGTGCCAGTACCCCTGGGACATCCGCTAACTATGGCTACACCTTC; CDR3aa: CASTPGTSANYGYTF
d_gene: -; abundance: -; v_gene: TRBV5-1; j_gene: TRBJ2-7; CDR3nt: TGCGCCAGCAGCTCCGCAAGGGGCTACGAGCAGTACTTC; CDR3aa: CASSSARGYEQYF
d_gene: TRBD2; abundance: -; v_gene: TRBV9; j_gene: TRBJ2-2; CDR3nt: TGTGCCAGCAGCGTAGGAGCGGGGGCGAACACCGGGGAGCTGTTTTTT; CDR3aa: CASSVGAGANTGELFF
d_gene: -; abundance: -; v_gene: TRBV6-5; j_gene: TRBJ1-6; CDR3nt: TGTGCCAGCAGACCGGAGGGTCATAATTCACCCCTCCACTTT; CDR3aa: CASRPEGHNSPLHF
d_gene: -; abundance: once; v_gene: TRBV6-5; j_gene: TRBJ1-5; CDR3nt: TGTGCCAGTTCCCAGGTTTTATATAGCAATCAGCCCCAGCATTTT; CDR3aa: CASSQVLYSNQPQHF
d_gene: TRBD1; abundance: -; v_gene: TRBV4-1; j_gene: TRBJ2-7; CDR3nt: TGCGCCAGCAGCCAACAACCCGGACAGGTACAAACCTACGAGCAGTACTTC; CDR3aa: CASSQQPGQVQTYEQYF
d_gene: -; abundance: -; v_gene: TRBV2; j_gene: TRBJ2-7; CDR3nt: TGTGCCAGCAGGCCGGGAGCCTACGAGCAGTACTTC; CDR3aa: CASRPGAYEQYF
d_gene: -; abundance: -; v_gene: TRBV3-1/TRBV3-2; j_gene: TRBJ2-1; CDR3nt: TGTGCCAGCAGCCAGGGACTGGACCAGAATGAGCAGTTCTTC; CDR3aa: CASSQGLDQNEQFF
d_gene: TRBD1; abundance: -; v_gene: TRBV15; j_gene: TRBJ2-5; CDR3nt: TGTGCCACCAGCGCTTACCGGGACAGTTTCCAAGAGACCCAGTACTTC; CDR3aa: CATSAYRDSFQETQYF
d_gene: -; abundance: -; v_gene: TRBV6-1; j_gene: TRBJ1-2; CDR3nt: TGTGCCAGCAGTGAAGCGGGTCGGAGCTATGGCTACACCTTC; CDR3aa: CASSEAGRSYGYTF
d_gene: TRBD2; abundance: -; v_gene: TRBV4-1; j_gene: TRBJ2-7; CDR3nt: TGCGCCAGCAGCCCCGGACTAGCGGGGGGGCCGAAATCGTACGAGCAGTACTTC; CDR3aa: CASSPGLAGGPKSYEQYF
d_gene: -; abundance: -; v_gene: TRBV7-2; j_gene: TRBJ2-2; CDR3nt: TGTGCCAGCAGCTTACAGTCAGGAGGCGCGAACACCGGGGAGCTGTTTTTT; CDR3aa: CASSLQSGGANTGELFF
d_gene: -; abundance: -; v_gene: TRBV6-5; j_gene: TRBJ1-4; CDR3nt: TGTGCCAGCAGTTATCAACGGACAGCAACTAATGAAAAACTGTTTTTT; CDR3aa: CASSYQRTATNEKLFF
d_gene: TRBD2; abundance: -; v_gene: TRBV7-8; j_gene: TRBJ2-3; CDR3nt: TGTGCCAGCAGTGGCCGAAGCGGGGTGCAGGATACGCAGTATTTT; CDR3aa: CASSGRSGVQDTQYF
d_gene: -; abundance: -; v_gene: TRBV2; j_gene: TRBJ2-7; CDR3nt: TGTGCCAGCAGTGGATGGACGGGGACCTACGAGCAGTACTTC; CDR3aa: CASSGWTGTYEQYF
d_gene: -; abundance: -; v_gene: TRBV29-1; j_gene: TRBJ1-2; CDR3nt: TGCAGCGTTGGCGGGGAAGACCTATCCTTGGGCTACACCTTC; CDR3aa: CSVGGEDLSLGYTF
d_gene: TRBD1; abundance: -; v_gene: TRBV7-2; j_gene: TRBJ1-1; CDR3nt: TGTGCCAGCAGCTTTCTGGGGACAGGGGGCACCACTGAAGCTTTCTTT; CDR3aa: CASSFLGTGGTTEAFF
d_gene: -; abundance: -; v_gene: TRBV12-3/TRBV12-4; j_gene: TRBJ2-1; CDR3nt: TGTGCCAGCAGACCGGACATTTACAATGAGCAGTTCTTC; CDR3aa: CASRPDIYNEQFF
d_gene: TRBD1; abundance: -; v_gene: TRBV30; j_gene: TRBJ2-7; CDR3nt: TGTGCCTGGAGTTCCCTTGACAGGGTTAGGTACGAGCAGTACTTC; CDR3aa: CAWSSLDRVRYEQYF
d_gene: -; abundance: -; v_gene: TRBV18; j_gene: TRBJ1-2; CDR3nt: TGTGCCAGCTCTCTTTCGACAGGCGCATATGGCTACACCTTC; CDR3aa: CASSLSTGAYGYTF
d_gene: -; abundance: once; v_gene: TRBV5-1; j_gene: TRBJ2-6; CDR3nt: TGCGCCAGCAGCTTCGGCTCTGGGGCCAACGTCCTGACTTTC; CDR3aa: CASSFGSGANVLTF
d_gene: -; abundance: once; v_gene: TRBV6-2/TRBV6-3; j_gene: TRBJ1-2; CDR3nt: TGTGCCAGCAGTTACTTGACAGTAGATGGCTACACCTTC; CDR3aa: CASSYLTVDGYTF
d_gene: -; abundance: -; v_gene: TRBV19; j_gene: TRBJ1-5; CDR3nt: TGTGCCAGTAGCGGCCAACCCGGAGGCCTCTCGCATTTT; CDR3aa: CASSGQPGGLSHF
d_gene: -; abundance: -; v_gene: TRBV3-1/TRBV3-2; j_gene: TRBJ2-7; CDR3nt: TGTGCCAGCAGCCCCCCTTTCACGAGGGCCTACGAGCAGTACTTC; CDR3aa: CASSPPFTRAYEQYF
d_gene: -; abundance: -; v_gene: TRBV11-2; j_gene: TRBJ1-4; CDR3nt: TGTGCCAGCAGCTTCGGGTCCCGTGATGAAAAACTGTTTTTT; CDR3aa: CASSFGSRDEKLFF
d_gene: -; abundance: -; v_gene: TRBV19; j_gene: TRBJ2-6; CDR3nt: TGTGCCAGTTCAACCAGCTCTGGGGCCAACGTCCTGACTTTC; CDR3aa: CASSTSSGANVLTF
d_gene: -; abundance: -; v_gene: TRBV6-1; j_gene: TRBJ2-1; CDR3nt: TGTGCCAGCAGTGAGCCAGGGACATCCAATGAGCAGTTCTTC; CDR3aa: CASSEPGTSNEQFF
d_gene: -; abundance: -; v_gene: TRBV19; j_gene: TRBJ1-1; CDR3nt: TGTGCCAGTAGTAAGGGACATTTGAACACTGAAGCTTTCTTT; CDR3aa: CASSKGHLNTEAFF
d_gene: TRBD1; abundance: -; v_gene: TRBV9; j_gene: TRBJ2-7; CDR3nt: TGTGCCAGCAGCGTGGGGACAGGGTTAACCTACGAGCAGTACTTC; CDR3aa: CASSVGTGLTYEQYF
d_gene: TRBD1; abundance: -; v_gene: TRBV3-1/TRBV3-2; j_gene: TRBJ1-6; CDR3nt: TGTGCCAGCAGCGAGACAGGGACTAGATCACCCCTCCACTTT; CDR3aa: CASSETGTRSPLHF
d_gene: -; abundance: -; v_gene: TRBV15; j_gene: TRBJ1-2; CDR3nt: TGTGCCACCAGCAGTGGAGGGTATGGCTACACCTTC; CDR3aa: CATSSGGYGYTF
d_gene: TRBD1; abundance: -; v_gene: TRBV29-1; j_gene: TRBJ1-2; CDR3nt: TGCAGCGTTGTGGGGGCCTGGACAGGGACTCACTATGGCTACACCTTC; CDR3aa: CSVVGAWTGTHYGYTF
d_gene: -; abundance: -; v_gene: TRBV5-1; j_gene: TRBJ1-6; CDR3nt: TGCGCCAGCAGCCGAGGGGAGGATTCACCCCTCCACTTT; CDR3aa: CASSRGEDSPLHF
d_gene: TRBD1; abundance: once; v_gene: TRBV30; j_gene: TRBJ1-1; CDR3nt: TGTGCCTGGAGTCAGGGGGCGAGGGGCACTGAAGCTTTCTTT; CDR3aa: CAWSQGARGTEAFF
d_gene: -; abundance: -; v_gene: TRBV1; j_gene: TRBJ2-6; CDR3nt: TGCACCAGCAGCCAAGATGAAAGTAGCGGGGGCGCTGGGGCCAACGTCCTGACTTTC; CDR3aa: CTSSQDESSGGAGANVLTF
d_gene: -; abundance: -; v_gene: TRBV7-2; j_gene: TRBJ1-1; CDR3nt: TGTGCCAGCAGCCTCCCATACACCGCCGAAACTGAAGCTTTCTTT; CDR3aa: CASSLPYTAETEAFF
d_gene: TRBD1; abundance: -; v_gene: TRBV6-5; j_gene: TRBJ1-2; CDR3nt: TGTGCCAGCAGGGACGGGGGACAGGGAGGTGGCTACACCTTC; CDR3aa: CASRDGGQGGGYTF
d_gene: -; abundance: once; v_gene: TRBV11-2; j_gene: TRBJ1-6; CDR3nt: TGTGCCAGCAGCTTAGAGGCAGGGGAGAATTCACCCCTCCACTTT; CDR3aa: CASSLEAGENSPLHF
d_gene: -; abundance: -; v_gene: TRBV2; j_gene: TRBJ2-3; CDR3nt: TGTGCCAGCAGTCCTAGACGGGGGGATACGCAGTATTTT; CDR3aa: CASSPRRGDTQYF
d_gene: TRBD1; abundance: -; v_gene: TRBV10-3; j_gene: TRBJ1-2; CDR3nt: TGTGCCATCAGTTTTGGACAGGGATTTAGCTATGGCTACACCTTC; CDR3aa: CAISFGQGFSYGYTF
d_gene: -; abundance: -; v_gene: TRBV12-5; j_gene: TRBJ1-1; CDR3nt: TGTGCTAGTGGTTTGGCCCCCACCATCTCAAGCAACACTGAAGCTTTCTTT; CDR3aa: CASGLAPTISSNTEAFF
d_gene: TRBD2; abundance: -; v_gene: TRBV5-1; j_gene: TRBJ2-5; CDR3nt: TGCGCCAGCAGCTTAACTAGCGGGGGTGGGGAGACCCAGTACTTC; CDR3aa: CASSLTSGGGETQYF
d_gene: -; abundance: -; v_gene: TRBV6-5; j_gene: TRBJ2-7; CDR3nt: TGTGCCAGCAGGAGGATAGACCTCTACGAGCAGTACTTC; CDR3aa: CASRRIDLYEQYF
d_gene: -; abundance: -; v_gene: TRBV3-1/TRBV3-2; j_gene: TRBJ2-7; CDR3nt: TGTGCCAGCAGCCACCGACAGGCCTCCTACGAGCAGTACTTC; CDR3aa: CASSHRQASYEQYF
d_gene: -; abundance: few; v_gene: TRBV7-9; j_gene: TRBJ1-2; CDR3nt: TGTGCCAGCAGCCCGGCTGGGGCCGTTTACTATGGCTACACCTTC; CDR3aa: CASSPAGAVYYGYTF
d_gene: -; abundance: -; v_gene: TRBV3-1/TRBV3-2; j_gene: TRBJ2-5; CDR3nt: TGTGCCAGCAGCCCAGGGTTGGAGACCCAGTACTTC; CDR3aa: CASSPGLETQYF
d_gene: TRBD1; abundance: -; v_gene: TRBV5-4; j_gene: TRBJ2-2; CDR3nt: TGTGCCAGCAGCCGATCCGGGGACAGGTGGACCGGGGAGCTGTTTTTT; CDR3aa: CASSRSGDRWTGELFF
d_gene: -; abundance: few; v_gene: TRBV7-9; j_gene: TRBJ1-1; CDR3nt: TGTGCCAGCAGCTTAGATGGAGGGACAGCTTTCTTT; CDR3aa: CASSLDGGTAFF
d_gene: -; abundance: -; v_gene: TRBV3-1/TRBV3-2; j_gene: TRBJ1-1; CDR3nt: TGTGCCAGCAGCCGAAACAGGCATACGAACACTGAAGCTTTCTTT; CDR3aa: CASSRNRHTNTEAFF
d_gene: -; abundance: -; v_gene: TRBV5-5; j_gene: TRBJ2-7; CDR3nt: TGTGCCAGCAGCCTCCGAGCAGGGCGGGAGCAGTACTTC; CDR3aa: CASSLRAGREQYF
d_gene: TRBD1; abundance: -; v_gene: TRBV5-1; j_gene: TRBJ2-7; CDR3nt: TGCGCCAGCAGCCCGCGGACAGGGGTGACCTACGAGCAGTACTTC; CDR3aa: CASSPRTGVTYEQYF
d_gene: -; abundance: -; v_gene: TRBV19; j_gene: TRBJ1-5; CDR3nt: TGTGCCAGTACCCCGACAGGATCTAATCAGCCCCAGCATTTT; CDR3aa: CASTPTGSNQPQHF
d_gene: -; abundance: -; v_gene: TRBV28; j_gene: TRBJ2-3; CDR3nt: TGTGCCAGCAGTTTATCGTGGTCAGTCACAGATACGCAGTATTTT; CDR3aa: CASSLSWSVTDTQYF
d_gene: TRBD1; abundance: -; v_gene: TRBV5-5; j_gene: TRBJ1-2; CDR3nt: TGTGCCAGCAGCTTAGGAACAGGGGGCAACGGCTATGGCTACACCTTC; CDR3aa: CASSLGTGGNGYGYTF